The TCR beta chain under discussion was sequenced for a study of blood T cell repertoires in COVID-19. Overall study: Samples of COVID-19 (acute and convalescent) were obtained from the United States, Italy and Spain. The analysed material was cDNA or gDNA that came from T cells, B-cell-depleted T cells, or PBMCs.

Repertoires were generated with immunoSEQ multiplex PCR, while TCRdb's copy carries only in-frame clones and drops some. Among 15,000 to 20,000 clones, approximately 90% were seen once, and the ten largest hold approximately 15%. CDR3 length equals 15 residues. Germline assignment: CDR1 MDHEN and CDR2 SYDVKM. The junction had 6 bases not matched to a gene; V was cut back by 6 bases and J by 2 bases. The sequencing sample was made of peripheral blood. The chain links TRBV28 to TRBJ2-7; 11 bases line up with TRBD2. The TCR comes from a human donor with active COVID-19. The donor label of this sample is uncertain. DNA of the CDR3: TGTGCCAGCAGCCGTTCTAGCGGGGGGCCCTACGAGCAGTACTTC. It is translated as CASSRSSGGPYEQYF.